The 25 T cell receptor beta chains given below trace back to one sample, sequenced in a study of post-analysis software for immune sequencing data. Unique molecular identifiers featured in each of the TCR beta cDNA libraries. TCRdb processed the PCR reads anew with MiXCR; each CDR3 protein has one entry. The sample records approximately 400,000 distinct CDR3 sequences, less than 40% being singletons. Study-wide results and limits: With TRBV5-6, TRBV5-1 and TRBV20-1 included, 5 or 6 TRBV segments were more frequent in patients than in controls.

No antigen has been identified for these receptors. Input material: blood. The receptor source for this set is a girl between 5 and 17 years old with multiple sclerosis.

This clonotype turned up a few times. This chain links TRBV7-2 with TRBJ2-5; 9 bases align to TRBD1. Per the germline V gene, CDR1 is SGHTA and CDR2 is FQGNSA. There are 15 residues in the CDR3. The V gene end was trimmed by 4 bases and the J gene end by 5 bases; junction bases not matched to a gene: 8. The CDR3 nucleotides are TGTGCCAGCAGCTCGGCCACAGGGGGCGGTGAGACCCAGTACTTC. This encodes CASSSATGGGETQYF.

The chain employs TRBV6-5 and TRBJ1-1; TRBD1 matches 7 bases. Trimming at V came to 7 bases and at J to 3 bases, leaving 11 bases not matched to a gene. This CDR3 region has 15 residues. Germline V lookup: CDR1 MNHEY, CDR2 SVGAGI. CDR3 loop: CASTRGGGQYTEAFF. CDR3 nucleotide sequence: TGTGCCAGCACAAGGGGTGGGGGACAGTACACTGAAGCTTTCTTT.

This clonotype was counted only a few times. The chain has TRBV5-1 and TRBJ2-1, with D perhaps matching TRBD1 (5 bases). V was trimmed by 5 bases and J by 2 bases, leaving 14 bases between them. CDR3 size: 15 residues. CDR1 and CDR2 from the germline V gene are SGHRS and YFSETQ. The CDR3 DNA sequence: TGCGCCAGCAGTTCGACAGCCTTTACCTACAATGAGCAGTTCTTC. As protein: CASSSTAFTYNEQFF.

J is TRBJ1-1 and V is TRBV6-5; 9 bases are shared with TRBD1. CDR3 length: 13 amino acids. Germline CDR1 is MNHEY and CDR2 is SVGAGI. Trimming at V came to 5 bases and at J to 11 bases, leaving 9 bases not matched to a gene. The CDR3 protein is CASSETGGLRAFF. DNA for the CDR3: TGTGCCAGCAGTGAAACAGGGGGCCTCCGGGCTTTCTTT.

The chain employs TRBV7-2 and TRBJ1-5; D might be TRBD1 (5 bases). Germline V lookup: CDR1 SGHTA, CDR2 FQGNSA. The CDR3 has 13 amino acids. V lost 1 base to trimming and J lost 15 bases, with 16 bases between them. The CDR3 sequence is CASSLVSTGTGHF. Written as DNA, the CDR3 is TGTGCCAGCAGCTTAGTCAGTACAGGCACCGGGCATTTT.

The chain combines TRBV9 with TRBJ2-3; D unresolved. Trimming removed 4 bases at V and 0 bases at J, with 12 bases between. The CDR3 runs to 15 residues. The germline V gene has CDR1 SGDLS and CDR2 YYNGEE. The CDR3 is CASSPIGWSTDTQYF. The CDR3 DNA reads TGTGCCAGCAGCCCGATTGGGTGGAGCACAGATACGCAGTATTTT.

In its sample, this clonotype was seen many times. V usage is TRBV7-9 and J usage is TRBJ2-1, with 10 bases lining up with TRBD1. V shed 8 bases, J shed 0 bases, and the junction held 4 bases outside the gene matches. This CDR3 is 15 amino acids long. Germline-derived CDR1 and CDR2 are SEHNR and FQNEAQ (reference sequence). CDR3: CASLWTGGSYNEQFF. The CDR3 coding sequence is TGTGCCAGCCTATGGACAGGGGGCTCCTACAATGAGCAGTTCTTC.

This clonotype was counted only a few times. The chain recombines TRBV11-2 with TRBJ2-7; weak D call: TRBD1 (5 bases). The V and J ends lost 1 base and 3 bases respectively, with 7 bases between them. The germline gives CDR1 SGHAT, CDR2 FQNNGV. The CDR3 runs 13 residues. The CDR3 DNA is TGTGCCAGCAGCTTAGTAGACAGCTACGAGCAGTACTTC. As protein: CASSLVDSYEQYF.

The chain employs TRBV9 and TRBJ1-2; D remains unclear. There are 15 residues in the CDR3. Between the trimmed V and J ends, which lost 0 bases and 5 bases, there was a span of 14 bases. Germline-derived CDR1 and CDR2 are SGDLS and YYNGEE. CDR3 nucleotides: TGTGCCAGCAGCGTAGTCGGAGAACTGGAGTATGGCTACACCTTC. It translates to CASSVVGELEYGYTF.

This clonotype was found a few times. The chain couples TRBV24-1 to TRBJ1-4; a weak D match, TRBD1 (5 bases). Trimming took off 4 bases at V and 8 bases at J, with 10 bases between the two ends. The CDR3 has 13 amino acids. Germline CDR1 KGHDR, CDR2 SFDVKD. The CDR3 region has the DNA TGTGCCACCAGTGACCCCGGGACCGAAAAACTGTTTTTT. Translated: CATSDPGTEKLFF.

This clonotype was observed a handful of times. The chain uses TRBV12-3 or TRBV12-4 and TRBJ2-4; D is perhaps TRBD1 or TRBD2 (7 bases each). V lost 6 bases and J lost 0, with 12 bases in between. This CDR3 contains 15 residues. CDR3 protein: CASSPGGVAKNIQYF. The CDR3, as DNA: TGTGCCAGCAGCCCAGGGGGGGTAGCCAAAAACATTCAGTACTTC.

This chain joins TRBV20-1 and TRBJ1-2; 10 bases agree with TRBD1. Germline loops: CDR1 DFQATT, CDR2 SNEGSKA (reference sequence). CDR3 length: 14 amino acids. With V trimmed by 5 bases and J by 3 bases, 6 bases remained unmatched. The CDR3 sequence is CSASPGTGDYGYTF. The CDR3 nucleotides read TGCAGTGCTTCTCCCGGGACAGGGGACTATGGCTACACCTTC.

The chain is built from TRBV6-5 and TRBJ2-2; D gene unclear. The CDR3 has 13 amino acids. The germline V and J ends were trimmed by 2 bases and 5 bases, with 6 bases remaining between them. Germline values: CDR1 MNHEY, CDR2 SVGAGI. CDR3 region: CASSYGFTGELFF. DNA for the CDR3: TGTGCCAGCAGTTACGGGTTTACCGGGGAGCTGTTTTTT.

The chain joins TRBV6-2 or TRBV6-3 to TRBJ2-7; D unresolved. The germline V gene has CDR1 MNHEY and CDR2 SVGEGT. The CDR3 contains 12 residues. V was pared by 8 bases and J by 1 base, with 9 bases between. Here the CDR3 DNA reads TGTGCCAGCGCGTACGGATCCTACGAGCAGTACTTC. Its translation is CASAYGSYEQYF.

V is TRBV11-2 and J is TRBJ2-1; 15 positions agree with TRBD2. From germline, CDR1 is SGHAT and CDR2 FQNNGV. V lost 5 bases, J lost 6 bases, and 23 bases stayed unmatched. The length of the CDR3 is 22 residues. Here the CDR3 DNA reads TGTGCCAGCAGCCTTCGACTCGTGGGACTAGCGGGGGGAATCCCTCCGGGCAATGAGCAGTTCTTC. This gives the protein CASSLRLVGLAGGIPPGNEQFF.

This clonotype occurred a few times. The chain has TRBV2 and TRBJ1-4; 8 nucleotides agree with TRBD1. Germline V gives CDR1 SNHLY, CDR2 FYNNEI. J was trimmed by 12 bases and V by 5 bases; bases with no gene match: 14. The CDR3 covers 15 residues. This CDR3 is CASSFGQGGGPELFF. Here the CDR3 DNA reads TGTGCCAGCAGTTTTGGACAGGGCGGGGGTCCGGAACTGTTTTTT.

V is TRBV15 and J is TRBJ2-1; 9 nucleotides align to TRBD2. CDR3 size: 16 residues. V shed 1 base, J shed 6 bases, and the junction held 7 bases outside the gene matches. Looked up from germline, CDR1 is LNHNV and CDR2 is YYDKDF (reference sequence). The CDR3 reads CATSRGPAGGLNEQFF. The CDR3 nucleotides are TGTGCCACCAGCAGAGGTCCAGCGGGGGGACTCAATGAGCAGTTCTTC.

The CDR3: CASGLGYGQGGRYNEQFF. CDR3 coding DNA: TGTGCTAGTGGTTTGGGATACGGACAGGGCGGTCGATACAATGAGCAGTTCTTC. The J gene is TRBJ2-1, the V gene TRBV12-5, with 8 positions matching TRBD1. The V gene end was trimmed by 1 base and the J gene end by 4 bases; junction bases not matched to a gene: 12. The CDR3 is 18 residues long. Germline values: CDR1 LGHNT, CDR2 FRNRAP. The entire variable domain, with the rest obtained from reference TRBV12-5 and TRBJ2-1, is as follows: DARVTQTPRHKVTEMGQEVTMRCQPILGHNTVFWYRQTMMQGLELLAYFRNRAPLDDSGMPKDRFSAEMPDATLATLKIQPSEPRDSAVYFCASGLGYGQGGRYNEQFFGPGTRLTVL.

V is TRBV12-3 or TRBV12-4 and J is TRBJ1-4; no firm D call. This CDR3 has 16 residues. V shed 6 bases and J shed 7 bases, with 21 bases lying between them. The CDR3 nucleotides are TGTGCCAGCAGCCCGGGAGGGCAGGCGGGTATTGAAAAACTGTTTTTT. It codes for CASSPGGQAGIEKLFF.

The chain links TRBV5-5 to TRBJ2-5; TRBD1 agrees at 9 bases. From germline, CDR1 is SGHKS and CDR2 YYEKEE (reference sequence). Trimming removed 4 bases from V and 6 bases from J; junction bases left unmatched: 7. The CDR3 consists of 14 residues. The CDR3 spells CASSPGQGRKTQYF. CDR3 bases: TGTGCCAGCAGCCCGGGACAGGGAAGGAAGACCCAGTACTTC.

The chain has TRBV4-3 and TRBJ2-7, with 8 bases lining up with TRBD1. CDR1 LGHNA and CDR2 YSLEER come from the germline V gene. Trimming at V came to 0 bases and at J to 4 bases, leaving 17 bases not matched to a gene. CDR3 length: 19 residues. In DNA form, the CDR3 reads TGCGCCAGCAGCCAAGAACGGGGGACAGGCGCCGCGGTAGTATACGAGCAGTACTTC. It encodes CASSQERGTGAAVVYEQYF.

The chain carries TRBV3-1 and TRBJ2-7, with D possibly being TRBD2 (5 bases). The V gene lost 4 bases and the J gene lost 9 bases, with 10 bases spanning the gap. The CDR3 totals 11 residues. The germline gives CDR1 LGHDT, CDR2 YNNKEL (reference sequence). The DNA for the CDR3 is TGTGCCAGCAGCCTGTCTGGAGGGCAGTACTTC. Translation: CASSLSGGQYF.

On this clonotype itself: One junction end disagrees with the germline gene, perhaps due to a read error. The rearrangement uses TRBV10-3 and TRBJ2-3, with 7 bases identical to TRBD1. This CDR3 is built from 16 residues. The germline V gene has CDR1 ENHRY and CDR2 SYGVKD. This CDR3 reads CAISGSKGATTDAQYF. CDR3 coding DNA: TGTGCCATCAGTGGAAGTAAGGGGGCCACCACAGATGCGCAGTATTTT.

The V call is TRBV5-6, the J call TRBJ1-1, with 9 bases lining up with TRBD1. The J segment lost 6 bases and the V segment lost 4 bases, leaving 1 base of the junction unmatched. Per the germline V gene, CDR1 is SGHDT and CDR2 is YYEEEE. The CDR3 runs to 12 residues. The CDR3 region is CASSRQGAEAFF. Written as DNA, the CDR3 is TGTGCCAGCAGCCGACAGGGGGCTGAAGCTTTCTTT. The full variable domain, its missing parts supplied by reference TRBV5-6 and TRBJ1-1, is DAGVTQSPTHLIKTRGQQVTLRCSPKSGHDTVSWYQQALGQGPQFIFQYYEEEERQRGNFPDRFSGHQFPNYSSELNVNALLLGDSALYLCASSRQGAEAFFGQGTRLTVV.

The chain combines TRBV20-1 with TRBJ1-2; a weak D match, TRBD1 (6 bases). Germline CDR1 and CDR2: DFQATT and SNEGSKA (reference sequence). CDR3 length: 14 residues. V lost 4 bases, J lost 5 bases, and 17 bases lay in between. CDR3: CSAIQQGEEYGYTF. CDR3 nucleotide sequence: TGCAGTGCTATACAACAGGGCGAGGAGTATGGCTACACCTTC.